One sample yielded the 22 T cell receptor beta chains listed below, sequenced in a study of blood T cell repertoires in COVID-19. Assay: immunoSEQ multiplex PCR; the TCRdb copy retains only in-frame clones and omits some. The sample holds around 140,000 clones, more than 75% seen once. Input material: peripheral blood. The receptors here all came from a man aged 80 or over with acute or convalescent COVID-19.

The V call is TRBV14, the J call TRBJ1-1; the D gene is possibly TRBD1 (5 bases). Trimming cost V 3 bases and J 11 bases, with 16 bases left between them. Looked up from germline, CDR1 is SGHDN and CDR2 is FVKESK. The CDR3 has 13 amino acids. The CDR3 sequence: CASSQARIGGAFF. CDR3 sequence (DNA): TGTGCCAGCAGCCAGGCCAGGATCGGGGGGGCTTTCTTT.

The chain joins TRBV20-1 to TRBJ2-7; no definite D call. The germline V gene encodes CDR1 DFQATT and CDR2 SNEGSKA (reference sequence). V lost 3 bases and J lost 4, with 10 bases in between. The CDR3 runs 12 residues. The CDR3 protein is CSASRTMYEQYF. The CDR3 coding sequence is TGCAGTGCTAGTCGAACAATGTACGAGCAGTACTTC.

This chain links TRBV24-1 with TRBJ2-2; tentative D call: TRBD1 (5 bases). Per the germline V gene, CDR1 is KGHDR and CDR2 is SFDVKD. V was pared by 5 bases and J by 1 base, with 13 bases between. CDR3 length: 16 amino acids. The CDR3 region is CATSGHRTGNTGELFF. CDR3 nucleotide sequence: TGTGCCACCAGTGGCCACCGAACAGGGAACACCGGGGAGCTGTTTTTT.

The J gene is TRBJ2-1, the V gene TRBV14, with TRBD2 matching 9 bases. V shed 4 bases and J 6 bases; nucleotides not matched to a gene: 7. The CDR3 is made up of 15 amino acids. Germline-derived CDR1 and CDR2 are SGHDN and FVKESK. This CDR3 reads CASSRRLAGINEQFF. The CDR3 DNA follows: TGTGCCAGCAGCCGCCGGCTAGCGGGGATCAATGAGCAGTTCTTC.

This clone has more than one count but fewer than ten. The V gene is TRBV5-5, the J gene TRBJ1-5, with unresolved D. Between the trimmed V and J ends, which lost 0 bases and 7 bases, there was a span of 5 bases. The germline V gene encodes CDR1 SGHKS and CDR2 YYEKEE (reference sequence). The length of the CDR3 is 12 residues. Here the CDR3 DNA reads TGTGCCAGCAGCTTGGATGGCCAGCCCCAGCATTTT. Its translation: CASSLDGQPQHF.

This chain's CDR3 is CASSEAGWGPDTQYF. As DNA, the CDR3 is TGTGCCAGCAGTGAAGCGGGGTGGGGCCCAGATACGCAGTATTTT. The chain has TRBV6-1 and TRBJ2-3; TRBD1 might be the D (5 bases). CDR1 MNHNS and CDR2 SASEGT come from the germline V gene. This CDR3 region has 15 residues. Between the trimmed V and J ends, which lost 0 bases and 4 bases, there was a span of 11 bases.

The V gene is TRBV7-9, the J gene TRBJ1-1; 8 nucleotides line up with TRBD1. The germline gives CDR1 SEHNR, CDR2 FQNEAQ (reference sequence). The V and J ends lost 6 bases and 5 bases, in that order; junction bases with no gene match: 8. The CDR3 loop spans 14 amino acids. CDR3 region: CASSRTGILTEAFF. CDR3 sequence (DNA): TGTGCCAGCAGTCGGACAGGGATTTTAACTGAAGCTTTCTTT. The full variable domain, in which reference TRBV7-9 and TRBJ1-1 provide the parts outside the CDR3, is DTGVSQNPRHKITKRGQNVTFRCDPISEHNRLYWYRQTLGQGPEFLTYFQNEAQLEKSRLLSDRFSAERPKGSFSTLEIQRTEQGDSAMYLCASSRTGILTEAFFGQGTRLTVV.

This chain uses TRBV27 with TRBJ2-5, with a tentative D call TRBD1 (5 bases). The germline V gene encodes CDR1 MNHEY and CDR2 SMNVEV (reference sequence). The CDR3 covers 14 residues. The V end lost 5 bases, the J end lost 5 bases, and 15 bases lay between the germline ends. CDR3 DNA: TGTGCCAGCAGTCCAAAAAGGGGTTGGGAGACCCAGTACTTC. Amino acid sequence: CASSPKRGWETQYF.

This chain joins TRBV30 and TRBJ1-1; 7 bases align to TRBD1. The trim removed 3 bases at V and 1 base at J, leaving 8 bases unmatched. The CDR3 consists of 15 residues. Germline assignment: CDR1 GTSNPN and CDR2 SVGIG (reference sequence). CDR3: CAWRQEGAGNTEAFF. CDR3 sequence (DNA): TGTGCCTGGAGGCAAGAGGGGGCTGGGAACACTGAAGCTTTCTTT.

This sequence joins TRBV5-1 and TRBJ2-3; D is possibly TRBD1 (6 bases). Trimming took 1 base from V and 1 from J, leaving 13 bases between them. The germline gives CDR1 SGHRS, CDR2 YFSETQ. The length of the CDR3 is 16 residues. CDR3 region: CASSLTGSSRTDTQYF. Here the CDR3 DNA reads TGCGCCAGCAGCTTGACAGGGAGTTCGCGCACAGATACGCAGTATTTT.

The chain couples TRBV30 to TRBJ2-2; D is perhaps TRBD2 (5 bases). Germline CDR1 reads GTSNPN; CDR2 reads SVGIG (reference sequence). Trimming cost V 0 bases and J 10 bases, with 18 bases left between them. The CDR3 runs 15 residues. The CDR3 protein is CAWSVAPLGSQELFF. The CDR3 DNA sequence: TGTGCCTGGAGTGTAGCCCCACTAGGATCTCAGGAGCTGTTTTTT. Full variable domain (outside the CDR3, taken from reference TRBV30 and TRBJ2-2): SQTIHQWPATLVQPVGSPLSLECTVEGTSNPNLYWYRQAAGRGLQLLFYSVGIGQISSEVPQNLSASRPQDRQFILSSKKLLLSDSGFYLCAWSVAPLGSQELFFGEGSRLTVL.

V and J are TRBV3-1 (or the pseudogene TRBV3-2) and TRBJ1-2; a possible D gene is TRBD1 (5 bases). Germline CDR1 LGHDT, CDR2 YNNKEL (reference sequence). The CDR3 is 14 residues long. Trimming pared 2 bases from V and 6 bases from J, leaving 13 bases between. The CDR3 reads CASSQMFRTNGYTF. CDR3 nucleotides: TGTGCCAGCAGCCAAATGTTCCGGACAAATGGCTACACCTTC.

This clone was detected once. Here the CDR3 DNA reads TGCGCCAGCAGCCAAGAGGGGACTAGCGGGGGTTCGTACCAAGAGACCCAGTACTTC. It specifies CASSQEGTSGGSYQETQYF. The chain combines TRBV4-1 with TRBJ2-5, with 14 bases aligning to TRBD2. This CDR3 contains 19 residues. Germline V gives CDR1 MGHRA, CDR2 YSYEKL. The trim removed 0 bases at V and 0 bases at J, leaving 6 bases unmatched.

This clone was seen once. The chain employs TRBV28 and TRBJ1-2; 8 nucleotides align to TRBD1. J gave up 2 bases and V 3 bases, and 5 bases lay outside the gene matches. In germline, CDR1 is MDHEN, CDR2 SYDVKM. CDR3 size: 15 residues. The CDR3 DNA reads TGTGCCAGCAGTTTGACAGGGGAACAAAACTATGGCTACACCTTC. Translating gives CASSLTGEQNYGYTF.

V usage is TRBV3-1 (or the pseudogene TRBV3-2) and J usage is TRBJ2-5, with 8 bases matching TRBD2. The V and J ends lost 4 bases and 1 base, in that order; junction bases with no gene match: 5. This CDR3 region has 15 residues. Germline loops: CDR1 LGHDT, CDR2 YNNKEL (reference sequence). Written as DNA, the CDR3 is TGTGCCAGCAGCCCCGGGGGGACTAGCCAAGAGACCCAGTACTTC. This encodes CASSPGGTSQETQYF.

This rearrangement joins TRBV6-1 to TRBJ1-6; 7 bases fit TRBD1. The CDR3 has 16 residues. The germline gives CDR1 MNHNS, CDR2 SASEGT. J was trimmed by 4 bases and V by 1 base; bases with no gene match: 4. CDR3 sequence: CASSEVSGGYNSPLHF. The DNA of the CDR3 is TGTGCCAGCAGTGAAGTGTCAGGGGGATATAATTCACCCCTCCACTTT.

The rearrangement uses TRBV6-4 and TRBJ1-1; D is undetermined. CDR1 and CDR2 (germline): MRHNA, SNTAGT. Trimming took 6 bases from V and 3 from J, leaving 11 bases between them. CDR3 length: 13 residues. CDR3 in amino acids: CASRMSGHTEAFF. Here the CDR3 DNA reads TGTGCCAGCAGAATGTCTGGCCACACTGAAGCTTTCTTT.

This clone was detected only once. The gene calls are TRBV5-4 and TRBJ1-1; 9 bases fit TRBD1. V shed 4 bases and J 2 bases; nucleotides not matched to a gene: 6. CDR1 is SGHNT, CDR2 YYREEE, per germline (reference sequence). CDR3 size: 15 residues. This CDR3 is CASSADRGRNTEAFF. CDR3 nucleotide sequence: TGTGCCAGCAGCGCGGACAGGGGTAGAAACACTGAAGCTTTCTTT.

The rearrangement uses TRBV6-5 and TRBJ2-7; 8 bases align to TRBD2. The CDR3 consists of 12 residues. Germline CDR1 is MNHEY and CDR2 is SVGAGI. Losses at the gene ends were 7 bases for V and 6 bases for J; bases not matched to a gene: 5. CDR3 amino acids: CASTPGGAEQYF. The CDR3 DNA sequence: TGTGCCAGCACCCCGGGGGGGGCCGAGCAGTACTTC.

The chain carries TRBV28 and TRBJ1-6, with 7 positions matching TRBD1. The J segment lost 2 bases and the V segment lost 5 bases, leaving 6 bases of the junction unmatched. Germline V lookup: CDR1 MDHEN, CDR2 SYDVKM. CDR3 length equals 16 residues. The CDR3 DNA reads TGTGCCAGCAGTACATCCGGGACAGCCTATAATTCACCCCTCCACTTT. It encodes CASSTSGTAYNSPLHF.

The rearrangement links TRBV30 to TRBJ1-4; 7 bases fit TRBD1. This CDR3 has 16 amino acids. Germline V gene lookup returns CDR1 GTSNPN and CDR2 SVGIG (reference sequence). The junction had 7 bases not matched to a gene; V was cut back by 1 base and J by 2 bases. CDR3 sequence reads: CAWSGGGLWTNEKLFF. CDR3 DNA: TGTGCCTGGAGTGGAGGGGGCCTTTGGACTAATGAAAAACTGTTTTTT.

This chain links TRBV18 with TRBJ2-1, with D tentatively TRBD1 (6 bases). This CDR3 comprises 15 residues. Trimming left V 2 bases short and J 0 bases short, with 8 bases between. CDR1 is KGHSH, CDR2 LQKENI, per germline. For the CDR3, the DNA is TGTGCCAGCTCACCATCGGACAGCTCCTACAATGAGCAGTTCTTC. It translates to CASSPSDSSYNEQFF.